Following are 28 T cell receptor beta chains from one sample sequenced in a study of breast tumors, draining lymph nodes, adjacent tissues. TCRdb re-called the multiplex PCR reads with MiXCR, one entry per CDR3 protein. The sample holds tens of thousands of distinct CDR3 sequences; under 25% are singletons and the top ten take about 2.5%. Axillary draining lymph nodes of breast cancer patients supplied the node samples. Material for sequencing was axillary lymph node tissue. The source of these receptors is a female donor with breast cancer. Some clones in this sample may be carry-over from other donors' samples.

This clonotype appeared a few times. This chain connects TRBV13 to TRBJ1-2; no definite D call. Looked up from germline, CDR1 is PRHDT and CDR2 is FYEKMQ (reference sequence). This CDR3 is 12 amino acids long. The ends were cut back, 4 bases at V and 2 bases at J, with 5 bases in the middle. The CDR3 protein is CASSSLNYGYTF. Written as DNA, the CDR3 is TGTGCCAGCAGCTCCCTGAACTATGGCTACACCTTC.

The sample holds many counts of this clonotype. The rearrangement joins TRBV9 to TRBJ2-2, with D perhaps being TRBD1 or TRBD2 (5 bases each). This CDR3 has 16 amino acids. Trimming removed 0 bases at V and 4 bases at J, with 13 bases between. The germline CDR1 and CDR2 sequences are SGDLS and YYNGEE. This CDR3 reads CASSVGGLAVTGELFF. As DNA, the CDR3 is TGTGCCAGCAGCGTAGGGGGGTTGGCCGTCACCGGGGAGCTGTTTTTT.

This clonotype was detected a few times. A much larger clone differs by one base, so this may be a read error. The gene calls are TRBV24-1 and TRBJ2-2; D is unresolved. Trimming took 7 bases from V and 6 from J, leaving 11 bases between them. In germline, CDR1 is KGHDR, CDR2 SFDVKD. The CDR3 spans 13 residues. The CDR3 region is CATSSPIPGELFF. The CDR3 DNA reads TGTGCCACCAGCTCCCCCATACCCGGGGAGCTGTTTTTT.

This clonotype was detected ten times or more. V usage is TRBV6-2 or TRBV6-3 and J usage is TRBJ2-7, with D perhaps TRBD1 or TRBD2 (5 bases each). The V and J ends lost 2 bases and 6 bases respectively, with 8 bases between them. This CDR3 contains 12 residues. Germline lookup yields CDR1 MNHEY and CDR2 SVGEGT. CDR3 nucleotide sequence: TGTGCCAGCAGTTACGGGGGAATCGAGCAGTACTTC. As protein: CASSYGGIEQYF.

As regards this clonotype: A much larger clone differs from this one at a single base, so this may be a read error. The DNA of the CDR3 is TGCGCCAGCAGCAGGGGACAGGTCTCTGGGGCCAACGTCCTGGCTTTC. This translates into CASSRGQVSGANVLAF. This rearrangement joins TRBV5-1 to TRBJ2-6, with TRBD1 matching over 8 bases. Germline V CDR1 and CDR2: SGHRS, YFSETQ. CDR3 length equals 16 residues.

Many counts were recorded for this clonotype. CDR3 coding DNA: TGCAGTGCTCTCAGGGGAGGCTATGGCTACACCTTC. Translating gives CSALRGGYGYTF. V usage is TRBV20-1 and J usage is TRBJ1-2, with D possibly TRBD1 on 6 matching bases. This CDR3 contains 12 residues. Germline CDR1 DFQATT, CDR2 SNEGSKA (reference sequence). V lost 5 bases and J lost 4, with 11 bases in between.

This clonotype was picked up many times. The chain joins TRBV11-2 to TRBJ2-5; D uncertain. CDR1 and CDR2 from the germline V gene are SGHAT and FQNNGV. The CDR3 totals 14 residues. V lost 1 base and J lost 4, with 10 bases in between. The CDR3 coding sequence is TGTGCCAGCAGCTTAGGATCGGTTGGAGAGACCCAGTACTTC. Translation gives CASSLGSVGETQYF.

Turning to this clonotype: A read error may explain this, as a much larger clone is one base away. The chain carries TRBV7-2 and TRBJ2-3; no reliable D call. Looked up from germline, CDR1 is SGHTA and CDR2 is FQGNSA. V was trimmed by 2 bases and J by 4 bases, leaving 13 bases between them. The CDR3 sequence is 15 residues long. The CDR3 coding sequence is TGTGCCAGCAGCTTACAACTTAGGCGCGCAGATACGCAGTATTTT. Translation gives CASSLQLRRADTQYF.

The rearrangement joins TRBV19 to TRBJ1-5, with D unresolved. The V gene's germline CDR1 is LNHDA and CDR2 SQIVND (reference sequence). Trimming took off 0 bases at V and 2 bases at J, with 8 bases between the two ends. This CDR3 is 15 amino acids long. This CDR3 reads CASSIDPRGNQPQHF. For the CDR3, the DNA is TGTGCCAGTAGTATAGATCCGAGGGGCAATCAGCCCCAGCATTTT. The variable domain in full, with the rest retrieved from reference TRBV19 and TRBJ1-5, is DGGITQSPKYLFRKEGQNVTLSCEQNLNHDAMYWYRQDPGQGLRLIYYSQIVNDFQKGDIAEGYSVSREKKESFPLTVTSAQKNPTAFYLCASSIDPRGNQPQHFGDGTRLSIL.

This clonotype was seen at least ten times. V is TRBV10-2 and J is TRBJ2-1; 13 bases are shared with TRBD2. Trimming removed 3 bases from V and 0 bases from J; junction bases left unmatched: 14. CDR3 length: 21 residues. The germline V gene encodes CDR1 WSHSY and CDR2 SAAADI. Here the CDR3 reads CASSDPLGTSGIQSSYNEQFF. CDR3 sequence (DNA): TGCGCCAGCAGTGACCCGCTCGGGACTAGCGGGATTCAGAGCTCCTACAATGAGCAGTTCTTC.

A remark on this clonotype: This could be a read error, since a much larger clone is one nucleotide away. The chain has TRBV20-1 and TRBJ2-7; 8 nucleotides match TRBD1. CDR1 and CDR2 (germline): DFQATT, SNEGSKA (reference sequence). This CDR3 has 14 residues. The DNA of the CDR3 is TGCAGTGCTAGAGGGGACAGGAGCTCCTACAAGCAGTACTTC. This encodes CSARGDRSSYKQYF.

At least ten counts were recorded for this clonotype. The chain links TRBV2 to TRBJ2-7; D uncertain. The germline V gene has CDR1 SNHLY and CDR2 FYNNEI. The CDR3 has 11 amino acids. V lost 6 bases, J lost 7 bases, and 10 bases lay in between. The CDR3 DNA reads as TGTGCCAGCAGCCCGCCTGAGGAGCAGTACTTC. This codes for CASSPPEEQYF. The whole variable domain, remainder taken from reference TRBV2 and TRBJ2-7, is EPEVTQTPSHQVTQMGQEVILRCVPISNHLYFYWYRQILGQKVEFLVSFYNNEISEKSEIFDDQFSVERPDGSNFTLKIRSTKLEDSAMYFCASSPPEEQYFGPGTRLTVT.

This clonotype was counted at least ten times. The V and J genes are TRBV5-1 and TRBJ2-7; D perhaps matches TRBD2 (6 bases). The V gene lost 5 bases and the J gene lost 0 bases, with 12 bases spanning the gap. CDR3 length: 14 amino acids. Germline CDR1 and CDR2: SGHRS and YFSETQ. CDR3 sequence reads: CASRGLLASYEQYF. The CDR3 DNA reads TGCGCCAGCAGGGGACTTTTAGCCTCCTACGAGCAGTACTTC.

In its sample, this clonotype was seen many times. V gene TRBV4-3 combines with J gene TRBJ2-3, with D tentatively TRBD1 (6 bases). Germline CDR1 reads LGHNA; CDR2 reads YSLEER. V shed 1 base and J shed 1 base, with 12 bases lying between them. CDR3 length: 16 amino acids. CDR3 loop: CASSQGGRGRTDTQYF. For the CDR3, the DNA is TGCGCCAGCAGCCAAGGGGGCAGGGGACGCACAGATACGCAGTATTTT.

Details on this clonotype: This may stem from a read error, because a much larger clone lies one nucleotide away. The chain joins TRBV29-1 to TRBJ2-7; 10 positions match TRBD1. The ends lost 7 bases at V and 4 bases at J; junction bases unmatched: 10. Germline V CDR1 and CDR2: SQVTM, ANQGSEA. There are 14 residues in the CDR3. CDR3 loop: CSARARDRGYEQYF. The CDR3 DNA reads TGCAGCGCGAGGGCCCGGGACAGGGGATACGAGCAGTACTTC.

This clonotype was recorded many times. The V and J genes are TRBV20-1 and TRBJ1-3; a weak D match, TRBD1 (6 bases). Germline CDR1 reads DFQATT; CDR2 reads SNEGSKA (reference sequence). V was cut by 5 bases and J by 0 bases, with 8 bases left in between. CDR3 length equals 13 residues. The CDR3, as DNA: TGCAGTGCTCGGACAGCCTCTGGAAACACCATATATTTT. Encoded protein: CSARTASGNTIYF.

This clonotype was seen ten or more times. The chain combines TRBV6-5 with TRBJ2-5; no definite D call. The CDR3 has 12 amino acids. Germline V lookup: CDR1 MNHEY, CDR2 SVGAGI. Trimming took 6 bases from V and 5 from J, leaving 10 bases between them. CDR3 sequence (DNA): TGTGCCAGCAGGGTCTCACCCGAGACCCAGTACTTC. This translates into CASRVSPETQYF.

This clonotype was observed at least ten times. This sequence joins TRBV7-9 and TRBJ2-3; 10 bases are a match to TRBD2. Germline V lookup: CDR1 SEHNR, CDR2 FQNEAQ (reference sequence). The CDR3 sequence is 17 residues long. Germline trimming cut 6 bases from V and 3 bases from J; bases unmatched to any gene: 12. The CDR3: CASRALGLARGTDTQYF. The CDR3 DNA follows: TGTGCCAGCAGGGCTTTGGGACTAGCGAGGGGAACAGATACGCAGTATTTT.

Ten or more counts support this clonotype. V gene TRBV4-3 combines with J gene TRBJ2-5, with D unresolved. CDR3 length equals 13 residues. V was trimmed by 3 bases and J by 5 bases, leaving 10 bases between them. In germline, CDR1 is LGHNA, CDR2 YSLEER. Here the CDR3 reads CASSQERRETQYF. The CDR3, as DNA: TGCGCCAGCAGCCAGGAAAGGCGGGAGACCCAGTACTTC.

In its sample, this clonotype was seen many times. The gene calls are TRBV9 and TRBJ2-7; a possible D gene is TRBD2 (6 bases). V lost 0 bases to trimming and J lost 2 bases, with 18 bases between them. The CDR3 has 17 amino acids. From germline, CDR1 is SGDLS and CDR2 YYNGEE. CDR3: CASSVAPTTRGTYEQYF. CDR3 DNA: TGTGCCAGCAGCGTAGCTCCTACGACTAGGGGAACCTACGAGCAGTACTTC.

This clonotype was seen ten or more times. The V call is TRBV5-6, the J call TRBJ1-2; perhaps TRBD1 as D (6 bases). V shed 0 bases and J shed 1 base, with 13 bases lying between them. Germline CDR1 and CDR2: SGHDT and YYEEEE. CDR3 length: 16 amino acids. CDR3 loop: CASSLARGRGNYGYTF. As DNA, the CDR3 is TGTGCCAGCAGCTTGGCCAGGGGAAGGGGTAACTATGGCTACACCTTC.

This clonotype was seen repeatedly, ten times or more. The V gene is TRBV20-1, the J gene TRBJ2-3; D may be TRBD2 (6 bases). CDR3 size: 17 residues. Trimming left V 4 bases short and J 1 base short, with 21 bases between. CDR1 and CDR2 from the germline V gene are DFQATT and SNEGSKA (reference sequence). The CDR3 loop reads CSATPLRREPRTDTQYF. Written as DNA, the CDR3 is TGCAGTGCTACACCCTTACGGCGGGAACCTCGCACAGATACGCAGTATTTT.

The sample holds many counts of this clonotype. The chain uses TRBV6-5 and TRBJ2-3; D is undetermined. This CDR3 contains 13 residues. CDR1 MNHEY and CDR2 SVGAGI come from the germline V gene. V shed 2 bases and J shed 9 bases, with 12 bases lying between them. CDR3 DNA sequence: TGTGCCAGCAGTTACGGTATGGGGAAGACGCAGTATTTT. Translation gives CASSYGMGKTQYF.

This clonotype was detected ten times or more. This rearrangement joins TRBV5-1 to TRBJ2-1, with TRBD2 matching over 7 bases. CDR3 length: 14 amino acids. Germline V gene lookup returns CDR1 SGHRS and CDR2 YFSETQ. Trimming removed 4 bases from V and 4 bases from J; junction bases left unmatched: 5. CDR3 loop: CASSVGTTYNEQFF. The CDR3 coding sequence is TGCGCCAGCAGCGTGGGGACTACATACAATGAGCAGTTCTTC.

This clonotype has at least ten counts. The junction differs from germline at one of its ends, possibly a read error. Here the CDR3 reads CASSVAGLAGGDEQFF. The CDR3 nucleotides read TGTGCCAGCAGTGTAGCGGGACTAGCGGGAGGCGATGAGCAGTTCTTC. The V gene is TRBV9, the J gene TRBJ2-1; 15 nucleotides agree with TRBD2. This CDR3 region has 16 residues. The germline V gene encodes CDR1 SGDLS and CDR2 YYNGEE.

In its sample, this clonotype was seen many times. V is TRBV6-5 and J is TRBJ2-3, with D unclear. Trimming removed 5 bases from V and 7 bases from J, with 13 bases in between. CDR1 MNHEY and CDR2 SVGAGI come from the germline V gene. CDR3 length: 13 amino acids. The CDR3 loop reads CASSLGKVHTQYF. In DNA form, the CDR3 reads TGTGCCAGCAGTCTCGGAAAAGTTCATACGCAGTATTTT.

This clonotype was found many times. V is TRBV4-3 and J is TRBJ1-5; D call uncertain. Looked up from germline, CDR1 is LGHNA and CDR2 is YSLEER. The CDR3 length is 13 residues. The V and J ends lost 0 bases and 6 bases respectively, with 6 bases between them. The CDR3 region has the DNA TGCGCCAGCAGCCAAGAGGCGGGTCAGCCCCAGCATTTT. Translation: CASSQEAGQPQHF.

This chain links TRBV28 with TRBJ2-2; TRBD2 aligns across 12 bases. This CDR3 has 16 residues. V was pared by 5 bases and J by 6 bases, with 7 bases of the junction left unmatched. Germline V gene data show CDR1 as MDHEN and CDR2 as SYDVKM. CDR3 amino acids: CASSNGLAGISGELFF. DNA of the CDR3: TGTGCCAGCAGTAACGGACTAGCGGGAATCTCCGGGGAGCTGTTTTTT.